This T cell receptor beta chain came from a study of blood T cell repertoires in COVID-19. Study summary: Samples came from the United States, Italy and Spain, spanning acute and convalescent COVID-19. The analysed material was cDNA or gDNA that came from T cells, B-cell-depleted T cells, or PBMCs.

TCRdb keeps only in-frame clones here, not all; method: immunoSEQ multiplex PCR. The sample has 100,000 to 150,000 clones, over 75% seen once; the top ten hold approximately 10%. Trimming cost V 3 bases and J 1 base, with 7 bases left between them. CDR3 length: 13 residues. Germline V CDR1 and CDR2: KGHSH, LQKENI. Source material: peripheral blood. The clonotype was recovered from a man between 60 and 75 years old with acute or convalescent COVID-19. This chain connects TRBV18 to TRBJ2-7; D remains ambiguous. CDR3 region: CASSPGSSYEQYF. CDR3 bases: TGTGCCAGCTCACCGGGCAGTTCCTACGAGCAGTACTTC. The whole variable domain, filled in from reference TRBV18 and TRBJ2-7, reads NAGVMQNPRHLVRRRGQEARLRCSPMKGHSHVYWYRQLPEEGLKFMVYLQKENIIDESGMPKERFSAEFPKEGPSILRIQQVVRGDSAAYFCASSPGSSYEQYFGPGTRLTVT.